This TCR beta chain was identified in a study of glioma-infiltrating T cells after dendritic cell vaccination. Assay: immunoSEQ multiplex PCR; the TCRdb copy retains only in-frame clones and omits some. The repertoire has 95,000 or so clones, roughly 84% of them found once; the top ten carry around 2.9%. This clone was seen a handful of times. CDR3 size: 15 residues. Germline CDR1 is SGHDT and CDR2 is YYEEEE. Between the trimmed V and J ends, which lost 0 bases and 1 base, there was a span of 8 bases. V and J are TRBV5-6 and TRBJ1-5, with D maybe TRBD1 (5 bases). The clonotype comes from a human donor with glioblastoma. The input for sequencing was blood, taken before dendritic cell vaccination. CDR3 in DNA: TGTGCCAGCAGCTTGGCAGGGTACAGCAATCAGCCCCAGCATTTT. As protein: CASSLAGYSNQPQHF.